This T cell receptor (beta chain) was observed in a study of blood T cell repertoires in COVID-19. Study information: Nucleic acid was either cDNA or gDNA, and it came from T cells, B-cell-depleted T cells, or PBMCs.

This CDR3 is built from 18 residues. Trimming cost V 4 bases and J 2 bases; bases outside gene matches: 16. Germline-derived CDR1 and CDR2 are ENHRY and SYGVKD. Participants' reported clinical history set cohort assignment. Profiling relied on immunoSEQ multiplex PCR, and the TCRdb table lists in-frame clones only, not all of them. The sample has approximately 350,000 clones, roughly 87% seen once. The J gene is TRBJ2-7, the V gene TRBV10-3, with TRBD2 matching over 8 bases. The sample taken for sequencing was PBMCs or T cells enriched from blood (not recorded which). The TCR comes from a woman in her forties or fifties who had recovered from COVID-19. Written as DNA, the CDR3 is TGTGCCATCAGTGGTCCACACCGGGAAGCGGGAGTTACCTACGAGCAGTACTTC. Its protein is CAISGPHREAGVTYEQYF.